This T cell receptor beta chain was captured in a study of human T cells and chemical hapten exposure. For the study at large: Recorded diagnoses among the mostly female patients were alopecia areata, totalis or universalis. Study outcomes and limitations: Sensitizing with DPC caused no change in TCRs above 1 in 1000 frequency.

This clonotype was counted a single time. The antigen is not known. Trimming took off 2 bases at V and 7 bases at J, with 14 bases between the two ends. CDR1 and CDR2 (germline): MNHEY, SVGEGT. The CDR3 loop spans 15 amino acids. The time point is: patch test 2, 6 weeks after DPC sensitization. Treatment here: therapeutic diphenylcyclopropenone sensitization with weekly scalp DPC. The library attached unique molecular identifiers to individual cDNA molecules. From the RACE reads, TCRdb called clonotypes with MiXCR, one entry per CDR3 protein. The sample has about 95,000 distinct CDR3 sequences, about an eighth seen once.

The clonotype originates from a woman in her 40s with alopecia areata. Some clones in this sample may be carry-over from other donors' samples. The V gene is TRBV6-2 or TRBV6-3, the J gene TRBJ2-2, with D perhaps given as TRBD1 or TRBD2 (6 bases each). The sequencing used whole blood, collected in connection with sensitization to the hapten diphenylcyclopropenone (DPC). For the CDR3, the DNA is TGTGCCAGCAGTTACACGTCGGGGGCCGGCGGGGAGCTGTTTTTT. Protein sequence: CASSYTSGAGGELFF.